This entry is about one T cell receptor (beta chain). Its specificity is not known. Reverse transcribed after extraction, RNA yielded cDNA as the sequencing template. Repertoires were generated with immunoSEQ multiplex PCR, while TCRdb's copy carries only in-frame clones and drops some. The sample lists roughly 150,000 clones; about 87% were seen once. Peripheral blood and lesional scalp punch biopsies came from alopecia areata patients. The data derive from a study of CD8+ T cells in alopecia areata. Study-wide results and limits: Especially in alopecia totalis/universalis, lesional scalp showed greater clonality than normal scalp did.

This sequence was found in a human donor with alopecia areata. The specimen comprised CD8+ T cells sorted from blood, sampled at week 0.

The CDR3 DNA is TGTGCCTGGAGTATAGACGAGCAGTTCTTC. Amino acid sequence: CAWSIDEQFF. V gene TRBV30 combines with J gene TRBJ2-1; D remains ambiguous. Germline-derived CDR1 and CDR2 are GTSNPN and SVGIG (reference sequence). V was shortened by 2 bases and J by 10 bases, with 6 bases between the two germline ends. The CDR3 length is 10 residues.